This T cell receptor beta chain was sequenced for a study of T-cell memory formation after mild COVID-19. Regarding the study as a whole: CD4+ contracting clones were mainly CM and EM; CD8+ ones, EMRA. Clonal second-wave expansions that peaked on day 37 had unconfirmed SARS-CoV-2 specificity. Clones shrinking between day 15 and 85 showed a balanced CD4/CD8 split, and those that grew later tilted toward CD4+.

This clonotype was seen only a few times. Its antigen is unknown. It was 5'RACE with constant-segment primers that produced the TCR alpha and TCR beta cDNA libraries, which carried sample barcodes and UMIs. TCRdb redid the calling of the 5' RACE reads with MiXCR, one entry per CDR3 protein. The table includes some 68,000 distinct CDR3 sequences, 16% detected once. Material for sequencing was PBMCs or a T cell subset sorted from them (not recorded which). The clonotype was recovered from an adult woman who had mild COVID-19 (a few samples of this study predate the infection). Cell type and time point are not known.

The CDR3: CASSLATTGDGYTF. The CDR3 region has the DNA TGTGCCAGCAGCTTGGCCACGACAGGGGATGGCTACACCTTC. The chain recombines TRBV5-6 with TRBJ1-2, with 8 positions matching TRBD1. CDR3 length: 14 residues. V lost 0 bases, J lost 6 bases, and 4 bases stayed unmatched. CDR1 SGHDT and CDR2 YYEEEE come from the germline V gene.